What follows describes a single T cell receptor (beta chain). This sample is part of a study of blood T cell repertoires in COVID-19. Study-level information: COVID-19 samples collected from the United States, Italy and Spain covered acute and convalescent phases. T cells, B-cell-depleted T cells, or PBMCs provided the cDNA or gDNA that served as material.

Recruited during active infection, patients (from Seattle) were subsequently followed longitudinally. CDR3 length equals 14 residues. Germline lookup yields CDR1 SGDLS and CDR2 YYNGEE. With V trimmed by 3 bases and J by 8 bases, 5 bases remained unmatched. Sequencing was performed with immunoSEQ multiplex PCR; in TCRdb, only in-frame clones are kept and a portion is missing. Of about 150,000 clones listed, over 75% are singletons. Sequenced sample: peripheral blood. The clonotype originates from a man between 60 and 75 years old with COVID-19, enrolled during active disease. J is TRBJ1-4 and V is TRBV9; 9 nucleotides line up with TRBD1. CDR3 coding DNA: TGTGCCAGCAGCGACGGACAGGGGCTCGAAAAACTGTTTTTT. It codes for CASSDGQGLEKLFF.